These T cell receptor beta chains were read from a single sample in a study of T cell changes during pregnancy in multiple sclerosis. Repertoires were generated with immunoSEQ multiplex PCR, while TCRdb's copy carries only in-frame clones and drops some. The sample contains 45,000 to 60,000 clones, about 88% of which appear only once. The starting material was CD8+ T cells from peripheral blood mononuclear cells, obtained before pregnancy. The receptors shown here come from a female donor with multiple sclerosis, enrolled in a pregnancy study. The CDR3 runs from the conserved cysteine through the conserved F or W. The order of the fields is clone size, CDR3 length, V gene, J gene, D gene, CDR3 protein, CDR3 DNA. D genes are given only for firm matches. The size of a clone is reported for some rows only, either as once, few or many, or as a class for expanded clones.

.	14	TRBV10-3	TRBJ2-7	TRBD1	CAISHDREFYEQYF	TGTGCCATCAGCCACGACAGGGAGTTCTACGAGCAGTACTTC
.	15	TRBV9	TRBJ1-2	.	CASSGYQGNDYGYTF	TGTGCCAGCAGCGGGTACCAGGGGAACGACTATGGCTACACCTTC
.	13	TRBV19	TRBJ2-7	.	CASSMQGSYEQYF	TGTGCCAGTAGTATGCAGGGGTCCTACGAGCAGTACTTC
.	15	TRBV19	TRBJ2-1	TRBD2	CASSIVGGGNNEQFF	TGTGCCAGTAGTATTGTCGGGGGGGGTAACAATGAGCAGTTCTTC
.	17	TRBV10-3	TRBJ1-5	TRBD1	CAISADRVGISNQPQHF	TGTGCCATCAGTGCGGACAGGGTGGGCATCAGCAATCAGCCCCAGCATTTT
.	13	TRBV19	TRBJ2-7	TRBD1	CASQQGAPYEQYF	TGTGCCAGTCAACAGGGGGCCCCATACGAGCAGTACTTC
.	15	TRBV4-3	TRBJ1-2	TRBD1	CASSQGQGSFLGYTF	TGCGCCAGCAGCCAAGGACAGGGCAGCTTCCTTGGCTACACCTTC
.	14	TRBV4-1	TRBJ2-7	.	CASSQDSGSYEQYF	TGCGCCAGCAGCCAGGATAGCGGATCCTACGAGCAGTACTTC
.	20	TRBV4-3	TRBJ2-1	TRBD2	CASSQDRWPGGLIVLYEQFF	TGCGCCAGCAGCCAAGATAGGTGGCCGGGGGGGCTGATTGTTTTGTATGAGCAGTTCTTC
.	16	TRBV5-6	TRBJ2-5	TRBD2	CASTRGSGGASETQYF	TGTGCCAGCACCCGGGGGAGCGGGGGGGCCAGTGAGACCCAGTACTTC
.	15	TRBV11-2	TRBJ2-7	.	CASSFGPGVSYEQYF	TGTGCCAGCAGCTTCGGCCCGGGGGTCTCTTACGAGCAGTACTTC
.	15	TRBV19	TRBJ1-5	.	CASSSEIQFNQPQHF	TGTGCCAGTAGTTCCGAGATCCAATTCAATCAGCCCCAGCATTTT
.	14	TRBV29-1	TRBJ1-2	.	CSVNPGLPNYGYTF	TGCAGCGTTAACCCGGGACTCCCTAACTATGGCTACACCTTC
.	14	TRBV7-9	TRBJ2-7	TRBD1	CASRPGTGIGEQYF	TGTGCCAGCAGACCCGGGACAGGGATTGGCGAGCAGTACTTC
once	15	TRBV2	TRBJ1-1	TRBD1	CANRGTGKPNTEAFF	TGTGCCAACAGGGGGACAGGGAAACCAAACACTGAAGCTTTTTTT
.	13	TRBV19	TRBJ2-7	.	CASNSGRDYEQYF	TGTGCCAGTAACTCGGGCAGGGACTACGAGCAGTACTTC
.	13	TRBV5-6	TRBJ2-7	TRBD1	CASSRGPLYEQYF	TGTGCCAGCAGCAGGGGGCCGCTCTACGAGCAGTACTTC
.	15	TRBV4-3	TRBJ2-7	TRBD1	CASSSRGTGAYEQYF	TGCGCCAGCAGCTCCCGAGGGACAGGGGCTTACGAGCAGTACTTC
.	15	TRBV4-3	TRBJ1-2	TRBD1	CASSQDGQGNAGYTF	TGCGCCAGCAGCCAGGATGGACAGGGAAATGCGGGCTACACCTTC
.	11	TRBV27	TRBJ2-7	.	CASTGNGEQYF	TGTGCCAGCACCGGGAACGGCGAGCAGTACTTC
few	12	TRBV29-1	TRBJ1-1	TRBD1	CSVGQGSTEAFF	TGCAGCGTTGGACAGGGAAGCACTGAAGCTTTCTTT
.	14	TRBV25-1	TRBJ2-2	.	CASSYGGYTGELFF	TGTGCCAGCAGTTACGGGGGATACACCGGGGAGCTGTTTTTT
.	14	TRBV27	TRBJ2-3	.	CATNSGTSTDTQYF	TGTGCCACCAACTCGGGTACCTCCACAGATACGCAGTATTTT
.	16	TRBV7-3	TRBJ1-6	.	CASSKLGSSYNSPLHF	TGTGCCAGCAGCAAGCTAGGGAGCTCCTATAATTCACCCCTCCACTTT
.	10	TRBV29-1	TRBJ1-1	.	CSVETGEAFF	TGCAGCGTTGAAACGGGTGAAGCTTTCTTT
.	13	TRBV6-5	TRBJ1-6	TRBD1	CASSGSGGSPLHF	TGTGCCAGCAGTGGATCAGGGGGTTCACCCCTCCACTTT
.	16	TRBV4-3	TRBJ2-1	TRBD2	CASSQDLASGGFEQFF	TGCGCCAGCAGCCAAGATTTGGCTAGCGGGGGGTTTGAGCAGTTCTTC
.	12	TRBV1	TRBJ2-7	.	CTSSPPVRGQYF	TGCACCAGCAGCCCTCCTGTCCGCGGGCAGTACTTC
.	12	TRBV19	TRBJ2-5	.	CATEGGGETQYF	TGTGCCACCGAAGGAGGCGGGGAGACCCAGTACTTC
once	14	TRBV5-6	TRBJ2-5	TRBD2	CASSFGRGTKTQYF	TGTGCCAGCAGCTTTGGTCGGGGGACTAAGACCCAGTACTTC
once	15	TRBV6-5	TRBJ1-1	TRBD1	CASITYRGAGTEAFF	TGTGCCAGCATTACTTACAGGGGCGCAGGCACTGAAGCTTTCTTT
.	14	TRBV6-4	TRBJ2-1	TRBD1	CASSDSTERGQQFF	TGTGCCAGCAGTGACTCGACGGAGAGGGGGCAGCAGTTCTTC
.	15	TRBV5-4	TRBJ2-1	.	CASSLAWGGYNEQFF	TGTGCCAGCAGCTTGGCCTGGGGAGGCTACAATGAGCAGTTCTTC
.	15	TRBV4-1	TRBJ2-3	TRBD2	CASSQGASGGDTQYF	TGCGCCAGCAGCCAAGGGGCTAGCGGGGGAGATACGCAGTATTTT
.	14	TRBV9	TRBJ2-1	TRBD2	CASSVALASAEQFF	TGTGCCAGCAGCGTAGCACTAGCGTCTGCTGAGCAGTTCTTC
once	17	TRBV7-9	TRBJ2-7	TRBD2	CASSAEVAGGGAYEQYF	TGTGCCAGCAGCGCGGAGGTAGCGGGGGGCGGGGCCTACGAGCAGTACTTC
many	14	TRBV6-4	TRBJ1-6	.	CASSVDTGGSPLHF	TGTGCCAGCAGCGTGGACACGGGGGGTTCACCCCTCCACTTT
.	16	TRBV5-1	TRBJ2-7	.	CASAFRTGTLSYEQYF	TGCGCCAGCGCGTTCAGGACCGGGACTCTTTCCTACGAGCAGTACTTC
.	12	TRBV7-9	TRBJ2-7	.	CASSPYLDEQYF	TGTGCCAGCAGCCCCTACTTGGACGAGCAGTACTTC
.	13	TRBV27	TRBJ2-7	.	CASSPPGVGEQYF	TGTGCCAGCAGTCCCCCGGGAGTGGGCGAGCAGTACTTC
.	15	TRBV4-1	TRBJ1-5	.	CASSQVTGSNQPQHF	TGCGCCAGCAGCCAAGTTACAGGGAGCAATCAGCCCCAGCATTTT
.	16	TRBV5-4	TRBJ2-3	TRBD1	CASSPARTGGSDTQYF	TGTGCCAGCAGCCCAGCCCGGACAGGGGGATCAGATACGCAGTATTTT
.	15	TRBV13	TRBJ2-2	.	CASSLGEEGTGELFF	TGTGCCAGCAGCTTAGGGGAGGAAGGGACCGGGGAGCTGTTTTTT
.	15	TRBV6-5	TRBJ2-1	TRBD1	CASSYSPTGHNEQFF	TGTGCCAGCAGTTACTCCCCGACAGGGCACAATGAGCAGTTCTTC
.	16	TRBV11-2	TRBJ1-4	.	CASSPWPLQGNEKLFF	TGTGCCAGCAGCCCCTGGCCGCTACAGGGTAATGAAAAACTGTTTTTT
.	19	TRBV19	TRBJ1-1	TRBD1	CASSITWSRGPSDDTEAFF	TGTGCCAGTAGTATAACGTGGTCGAGGGGGCCAAGTGACGACACTGAAGCTTTCTTT
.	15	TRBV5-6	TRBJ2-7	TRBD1	CASSLVTGRQDEQYF	TGTGCCAGCAGCTTGGTGACAGGGAGACAGGACGAGCAGTACTTC
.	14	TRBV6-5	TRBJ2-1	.	CASSRRESYNEQFF	TGTGCCAGCAGTCGAAGGGAGTCCTACAATGAGCAGTTCTTC
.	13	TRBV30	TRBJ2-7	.	CAWTPDSSYEQYF	TGTGCCTGGACGCCGGACAGCTCCTACGAGCAGTACTTC
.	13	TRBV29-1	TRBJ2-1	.	CSVETSNYNEQFF	TGCAGCGTTGAGACATCTAACTACAATGAGCAGTTCTTC
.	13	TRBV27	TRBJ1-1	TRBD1	CASRGLGGYEAFF	TGTGCCAGCAGGGGATTAGGGGGCTATGAAGCTTTCTTT
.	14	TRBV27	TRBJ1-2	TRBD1	CASSFGGGAEGYTF	TGTGCCAGCAGTTTCGGAGGGGGCGCAGAGGGCTACACCTTC
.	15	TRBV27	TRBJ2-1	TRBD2	CASSLAGGTYNEQFF	TGTGCCAGCAGTCTAGCGGGGGGGACCTACAATGAGCAGTTCTTC
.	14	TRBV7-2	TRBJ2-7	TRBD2	CASSFSGGGYEQYF	TGTGCCAGCAGCTTTAGCGGGGGCGGCTACGAGCAGTACTTC
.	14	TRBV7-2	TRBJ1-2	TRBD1	CASSINRGFDGYTF	TGTGCCAGCAGCATCAACAGGGGATTCGATGGCTACACCTTC
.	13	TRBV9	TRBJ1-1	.	CASSLRTDHEAFF	TGTGCCAGCAGCTTGCGGACAGACCATGAAGCTTTCTTT
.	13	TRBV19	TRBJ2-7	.	CASSASSTNEQYF	TGTGCCAGTAGCGCTAGTTCGACCAACGAGCAGTACTTC